This T cell receptor beta chain is from a study of cytomegalovirus exposure and HLA in healthy donors. Study in general: From some 180 million T cells, an earlier analysis saw 100 million to 140 million unique TCR beta sequences. The study's findings and limits: Available immune exposure information was restricted to CMV serostatus only. In an earlier analysis, productive rearrangement rates for most beta V segments clustered near 87% or 30%.

Trimming removed 1 base from V and 3 bases from J; junction bases left unmatched: 11. In germline, CDR1 is SEHNR, CDR2 FQNEAQ (reference sequence). The CDR3 extends over 17 amino acids. Primers included in the PCR were 60 Vbeta and 13 Jbeta primers. This table comes from immunoSEQ multiplex PCR, and its TCRdb copy is limited to in-frame clones, with some not included. The table shows about 94,000 clones, with about four fifths occurring only once. Concerning this clone: Its target is unknown.

The sequence was obtained from a woman aged 35 to 49 in good health and CMV-seronegative. Sample: PBMCs. This chain links TRBV7-9 with TRBJ2-7; 8 positions agree with TRBD1. Written as DNA, the CDR3 is TGTGCCAGCAGCTTAGTAAGTTGGGGACAGGCCGGCTACGAGCAGTACTTC. The encoded protein is CASSLVSWGQAGYEQYF. Full variable domain (rest looked up from reference TRBV7-9 and TRBJ2-7): DTGVSQNPRHKITKRGQNVTFRCDPISEHNRLYWYRQTLGQGPEFLTYFQNEAQLEKSRLLSDRFSAERPKGSFSTLEIQRTEQGDSAMYLCASSLVSWGQAGYEQYFGPGTRLTVT.